One sample yielded the 26 T cell receptor beta chains listed below, sequenced in a study of T cell responses to AZD1222 COVID-19 vaccine. Assay: immunoSEQ multiplex PCR; the TCRdb copy retains only in-frame clones and omits some. The sample holds some 140,000 clones, approximately 90% seen once. The sample here was peripheral blood, taken on day 0 of AZD1222 vaccination. Receptors were obtained from an adult in good health.

CDR3 nucleotide sequence: TGTGCCAGCAGCCCAGGGACAGGAACGTACGAGCAGTACTTC. Its translation is CASSPGTGTYEQYF. This rearrangement joins TRBV3-1 (or the pseudogene TRBV3-2) to TRBJ2-7, with 8 bases aligning to TRBD1. The CDR3 consists of 14 residues. Trimming removed 4 bases from V and 4 bases from J; junction bases left unmatched: 6. Germline lookup yields CDR1 LGHDT and CDR2 YNNKEL (reference sequence).

This clone is a singleton in its sample. In nucleotides, the CDR3 is TGTGCCAGTAGTTCCGGGACTAGCGGGAGGAGCGAGCAGTACTTC. Encoded protein: CASSSGTSGRSEQYF. The chain combines TRBV19 with TRBJ2-7; 15 nucleotides line up with TRBD2. CDR3 length: 15 residues. Trimming removed 5 bases from V and 6 bases from J; junction bases left unmatched: 5. In germline, CDR1 is LNHDA, CDR2 SQIVND (reference sequence).

The CDR3 loop is CASSDLGSVLTF. The CDR3 DNA reads TGTGCCAGTAGTGACCTAGGGAGCGTCCTGACTTTC. The chain joins TRBV19 to TRBJ2-6; a weak D match, TRBD2 (5 bases). CDR1 is LNHDA and CDR2 is SQIVND in the germline V gene (reference sequence). The CDR3 spans 12 residues. V lost 5 bases to trimming and J lost 12 bases, with 11 bases between them.

The rearrangement joins TRBV14 to TRBJ2-7; D call uncertain. Germline CDR1 and CDR2: SGHDN and FVKESK. V was cut by 2 bases and J by 5 bases, with 16 bases left in between. The CDR3 has 15 amino acids. CDR3 sequence (DNA): TGTGCCAGCAGCCAAAGGACGGGCGGCCTGGACGAGCAGTACTTC. Encoded protein: CASSQRTGGLDEQYF.

This clone occurred a few times. The V and J genes are TRBV6-4 and TRBJ1-5; 8 positions agree with TRBD1. V lost 0 bases, J lost 2 bases, and 0 bases stayed unmatched. This CDR3 is 15 amino acids long. The V gene's germline CDR1 is MRHNA and CDR2 SNTAGT. The CDR3 here is CASSDSTGGNQPQHF. CDR3 sequence (DNA): TGTGCCAGCAGTGACTCGACAGGGGGCAATCAGCCCCAGCATTTT.

This sequence joins TRBV13 and TRBJ1-1; D is undetermined. The CDR3 sequence is 12 residues long. V was clipped by 3 bases and J by 7 bases, with 9 bases between them. Germline CDR1 reads PRHDT; CDR2 reads FYEKMQ (reference sequence). As DNA, the CDR3 is TGTGCCAGCAGCTTGTGGGCGGGTGAAGCTTTCTTT. As protein: CASSLWAGEAFF.

This clone has a single count. The CDR3 DNA is TGCGCCAGCAGTGAGTCTAACCAGCCCTCCAATGAGCAGTTCTTC. Translating it yields CASSESNQPSNEQFF. This chain connects TRBV10-1 to TRBJ2-1; D not resolved. CDR3 length: 15 amino acids. Trimming stripped 0 bases from V and 6 bases from J, with 12 bases between. Germline CDR1 and CDR2: WNHNN and SYGVQD (reference sequence).

The chain is built from TRBV18 and TRBJ2-2; 14 nucleotides agree with TRBD2. Trimming at V came to 6 bases and at J to 0 bases, leaving 6 bases not matched to a gene. Germline values: CDR1 KGHSH, CDR2 LQKENI. CDR3 size: 18 residues. The CDR3 DNA is TGTGCCAGCTCTCCGGGACTAGCGGGGGATACGAACACCGGGGAGCTGTTTTTT. It specifies CASSPGLAGDTNTGELFF. The full variable domain, with the rest looked up from reference TRBV18 and TRBJ2-2, is NAGVMQNPRHLVRRRGQEARLRCSPMKGHSHVYWYRQLPEEGLKFMVYLQKENIIDESGMPKERFSAEFPKEGPSILRIQQVVRGDSAAYFCASSPGLAGDTNTGELFFGEGSRLTVL.

The J gene is TRBJ1-2, the V gene TRBV29-1; TRBD1 aligns across 7 bases. Germline CDR1 is SQVTM and CDR2 is ANQGSEA. The CDR3 sequence is 12 residues long. V lost 4 bases to trimming and J lost 3 bases; unmatched junction nucleotides: 2. CDR3 DNA sequence: TGCAGCGTTGGTGGACAGGACTATGGCTACACCTTC. Its translation is CSVGGQDYGYTF.

This rearrangement joins TRBV10-1 to TRBJ2-7, with D possibly being TRBD1 (5 bases). The V gene lost 6 bases and the J gene lost 0 bases, with 24 bases spanning the gap. The germline CDR1 and CDR2 sequences are WNHNN and SYGVQD (reference sequence). The CDR3 has 18 amino acids. CDR3 residues: CASRQTEWISQSSYEQYF. CDR3 coding DNA: TGCGCCAGCAGGCAGACAGAATGGATTAGCCAGAGCTCCTACGAGCAGTACTTC.

The chain combines TRBV5-1 with TRBJ2-7; TRBD1 is a possible D gene (5 bases). CDR1 and CDR2 from the germline V gene are SGHRS and YFSETQ. V lost 0 bases and J lost 2, with 12 bases in between. The CDR3 covers 15 residues. Written as DNA, the CDR3 is TGCGCCAGCAGCTTGGCCGCAGGGAAAGCCTACGAGCAGTACTTC. Translating gives CASSLAAGKAYEQYF. Complete variable domain (other parts from reference TRBV5-1 and TRBJ2-7): KAGVTQTPRYLIKTRGQQVTLSCSPISGHRSVSWYQQTPGQGLQFLFEYFSETQRNKGNFPGRFSGRQFSNSRSEMNVSTLELGDSALYLCASSLAAGKAYEQYFGPGTRLTVT.

The count of this clone is one. The chain couples TRBV29-1 to TRBJ2-3; 12 bases are shared with TRBD2. The germline V gene has CDR1 SQVTM and CDR2 ANQGSEA. V dropped 3 bases and J dropped 5; count of bases not matched to a gene: 12. The CDR3 sequence is 17 residues long. CDR3 nucleotide sequence: TGCAGCGTTGATGGAAAGAGGCTAGCGGGAGGGCTAGATACGCAGTATTTT. Amino acid sequence: CSVDGKRLAGGLDTQYF.

This clone came up once. The rearrangement joins TRBV9 to TRBJ2-1; TRBD2 aligns across 10 bases. The CDR3 length is 15 residues. The ends lost 0 bases at V and 8 bases at J; junction bases unmatched: 5. Germline V gene data show CDR1 as SGDLS and CDR2 as YYNGEE. The CDR3 protein is CASSVALAGVDEQFF. CDR3 sequence (DNA): TGTGCCAGCAGCGTAGCTCTAGCGGGGGTGGATGAGCAGTTCTTC.

On this clone: The same CDR3 also results from other DNA sequences found in this sample. The genes are TRBV5-5 and TRBJ1-3, with 7 bases matching TRBD1. Germline CDR1 SGHKS, CDR2 YYEKEE (reference sequence). Unmatched junction bases numbered 2, after V lost 4 bases and J lost 4 bases. This CDR3 spans 13 amino acids. The CDR3 coding sequence is TGTGCCAGCAGCCTGGGACAGGGAAACACCATATATTTT. Protein product: CASSLGQGNTIYF.

The V call is TRBV9, the J call TRBJ2-1; D remains ambiguous. Trimming left V 7 bases short and J 3 bases short, with 14 bases between. There are 14 residues in the CDR3. CDR1 SGDLS and CDR2 YYNGEE come from the germline V gene. The CDR3, as DNA: TGTGCCAGCTCAGCTGGCGGCAGCTACAATGAGCAGTTCTTC. Protein: CASSAGGSYNEQFF.

The chain couples TRBV30 to TRBJ2-7; 7 bases map to TRBD1. The ends lost 5 bases at V and 4 bases at J; junction bases unmatched: 2. The CDR3 covers 11 residues. Germline lookup yields CDR1 GTSNPN and CDR2 SVGIG (reference sequence). The CDR3 reads CAWEGAYEQYF. CDR3 in DNA: TGTGCCTGGGAGGGGGCTTACGAGCAGTACTTC.

This clone has more than one count but fewer than ten. The chain couples TRBV3-1 (or the pseudogene TRBV3-2) to TRBJ1-5; 8 bases agree with TRBD1. The CDR3 extends over 15 amino acids. The V and J ends lost 1 base and 7 bases, in that order; junction bases with no gene match: 6. The germline V gene has CDR1 LGHDT and CDR2 YNNKEL (reference sequence). In DNA, the CDR3 is TGTGCCAGCAGCCAAGGCAGGGGGCAAGAACAGCCCCAGCATTTT. Its translation: CASSQGRGQEQPQHF.

This chain links TRBV29-1 with TRBJ1-3; no clear D. Germline lookup yields CDR1 SQVTM and CDR2 ANQGSEA. CDR3 length: 15 residues. V lost 1 base and J 4 bases, leaving 14 bases between the germline ends. DNA of the CDR3: TGCAGCGTTGAAGCTGAAGGACCTGGGGGAAACACCATATATTTT. Protein: CSVEAEGPGGNTIYF.

This chain links TRBV28 with TRBJ2-1; D not certain. Germline loops: CDR1 MDHEN, CDR2 SYDVKM. This CDR3 is 12 amino acids long. V gave up 7 bases and J gave up 9 bases, with 13 bases separating them. The CDR3 DNA sequence: TGTGCCAGCAAGGGAACGGCTGGTGAGCAGTTCTTC. Translated: CASKGTAGEQFF. The variable domain in full, with the rest retrieved from reference TRBV28 and TRBJ2-1, is DVKVTQSSRYLVKRTGEKVFLECVQDMDHENMFWYRQDPGLGLRLIYFSYDVKMKEKGDIPEGYSVSREKKERFSLILESASTNQTSMYLCASKGTAGEQFFGPGTRLTVL.

The V call is TRBV9, the J call TRBJ2-5, with 7 bases lining up with TRBD2. This CDR3 region has 16 residues. J was trimmed by 3 bases and V by 1 base; bases with no gene match: 9. Per germline, CDR1 SGDLS and CDR2 YYNGEE. CDR3 nucleotide sequence: TGTGCCAGCAGCGTACTGCGCGGGGGATCAGAAGAGACCCAGTACTTC. This translates into CASSVLRGGSEETQYF. Combining the CDR3 with reference TRBV9 and TRBJ2-5 gives the whole variable domain DSGVTQTPKHLITATGQRVTLRCSPRSGDLSVYWYQQSLDQGLQFLIQYYNGEERAKGNILERFSAQQFPDLHSELNLSSLELGDSALYFCASSVLRGGSEETQYFGPGTRLLVL.

The chain joins TRBV15 to TRBJ1-5; 8 nucleotides agree with TRBD1. Per germline, CDR1 LNHNV and CDR2 YYDKDF (reference sequence). The junction had 10 bases not matched to a gene; V was cut back by 5 bases and J by 7 bases. The CDR3 totals 15 residues. The CDR3 is CATSSLQGVGQPQHF. Written as DNA, the CDR3 is TGTGCCACCAGCTCATTACAGGGGGTGGGACAGCCCCAGCATTTT. Looking up the rest from reference TRBV15 and TRBJ1-5 gives the full variable domain: DAMVIQNPRYQVTQFGKPVTLSCSQTLNHNVMYWYQQKSSQAPKLLFHYYDKDFNNEADTPDNFQSRRPNTSFCFLDIRSPGLGDTAMYLCATSSLQGVGQPQHFGDGTRLSIL.

The chain carries TRBV5-1 and TRBJ2-3; D gene uncertain. CDR1 is SGHRS and CDR2 is YFSETQ in the germline V gene. This CDR3 has 15 residues. Deletions cut 1 base from V and 0 bases from J, with 9 bases between. This CDR3 is CASSLYGGSTDTQYF. CDR3 DNA sequence: TGCGCCAGCAGCTTGTATGGCGGCAGCACAGATACGCAGTATTTT.

The V call is TRBV6-5, the J call TRBJ2-5; D is undetermined. CDR3 length equals 11 residues. Germline values: CDR1 MNHEY, CDR2 SVGAGI. Trimming removed 6 bases from V and 0 bases from J, with 2 bases in between. Here the CDR3 reads CASSHQETQYF. In nucleotides, the CDR3 is TGTGCCAGCAGCCACCAAGAGACCCAGTACTTC.

The chain couples TRBV7-2 to TRBJ2-1; D remains unclear. This CDR3 has 13 amino acids. Per germline, CDR1 SGHTA and CDR2 FQGNSA. Trimming left V 1 base short and J 14 bases short, with 15 bases between. The DNA for the CDR3 is TGTGCCAGCAGCTTAGTTCGACCGATTCATAAGTTCTTC. The encoded protein is CASSLVRPIHKFF. The full variable domain, with the rest looked up from reference TRBV7-2 and TRBJ2-1, is GAGVSQSPSNKVTEKGKDVELRCDPISGHTALYWYRQSLGQGLEFLIYFQGNSAPDKSGLPSDRFSAERTGGSVSTLTIQRTQQEDSAVYLCASSLVRPIHKFFGPGTRLTVL.

This clone was detected once. The chain has TRBV15 and TRBJ2-1; TRBD1 is a possible D gene (6 bases). V lost 1 base, J lost 2 bases, and 12 bases lay in between. The CDR3 runs to 16 residues. Germline V gene data show CDR1 as LNHNV and CDR2 as YYDKDF (reference sequence). CDR3 nucleotide sequence: TGTGCCACCAGCAGAGTCGAGACAGGACCCTACAATGAGCAGTTCTTC. It specifies CATSRVETGPYNEQFF.

The chain recombines TRBV12-3 or TRBV12-4 with TRBJ2-7, with D perhaps TRBD1 (6 bases). Deletions cut 6 bases from V and 4 bases from J, with 10 bases between. This CDR3 region has 12 residues. CDR3 coding DNA: TGTGCCAGCAGACTGGGACAATACGAGCAGTACTTC. Protein sequence: CASRLGQYEQYF.